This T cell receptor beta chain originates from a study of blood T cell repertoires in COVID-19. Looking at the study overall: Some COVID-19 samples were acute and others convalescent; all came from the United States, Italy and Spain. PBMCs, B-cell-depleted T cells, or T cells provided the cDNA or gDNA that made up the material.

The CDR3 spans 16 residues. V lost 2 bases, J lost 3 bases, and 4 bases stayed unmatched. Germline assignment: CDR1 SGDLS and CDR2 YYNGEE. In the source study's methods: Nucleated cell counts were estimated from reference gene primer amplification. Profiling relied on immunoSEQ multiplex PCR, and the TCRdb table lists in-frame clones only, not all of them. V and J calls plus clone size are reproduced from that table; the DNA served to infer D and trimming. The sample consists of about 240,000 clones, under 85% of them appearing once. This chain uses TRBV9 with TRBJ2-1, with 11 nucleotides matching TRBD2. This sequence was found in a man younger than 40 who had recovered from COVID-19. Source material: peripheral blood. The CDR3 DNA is TGTGCCAGCAGCGTCCCGGGACTAGCGGACTACAATGAGCAGTTCTTC. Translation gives CASSVPGLADYNEQFF.